This is a list of T cell receptor beta chains from one sample in a study of T cell responses to AZD1222 COVID-19 vaccine. The method was immunoSEQ multiplex PCR; TCRdb's version includes in-frame clones alone and lacks a portion of them. The sample lists fewer than 150,000 clones, approximately 88% occurring once. The specimen was peripheral blood, collected 28 days after the second AZD1222 dose. These receptors were collected from an adult who received the AZD1222 COVID-19 vaccine. The CDR3 runs from the conserved cysteine through the conserved F or W. Each record gives: V gene, J gene, D gene, clone size, CDR3 protein, CDR3 DNA. The D gene is left open where the match is weak. Where a row states a size, it is once, few, many or the class of an expanded clone; other rows omit it.

v_gene: TRBV5-1
j_gene: TRBJ2-1
d_gene: -
abundance: -
CDR3aa: CASSGSAGGHNEQFF
CDR3nt: TGCGCCAGCAGCGGGTCTGCCGGGGGCCACAATGAGCAGTTCTTC

v_gene: TRBV6-2/TRBV6-3
j_gene: TRBJ1-3
d_gene: -
abundance: once
CDR3aa: CASSYFNSGNTIYF
CDR3nt: TGTGCCAGCAGTTATTTCAACTCTGGAAACACCATATATTTT

v_gene: TRBV6-5
j_gene: TRBJ1-3
d_gene: -
abundance: -
CDR3aa: CASSYSRADTIYF
CDR3nt: TGTGCCAGCAGTTACTCGAGGGCGGACACCATATATTTT

v_gene: TRBV6-5
j_gene: TRBJ1-6
d_gene: TRBD1
abundance: -
CDR3aa: CASSYWGQINSPLHF
CDR3nt: TGTGCCAGCAGTTATTGGGGACAGATTAATTCACCCCTCCACTTT

v_gene: TRBV30
j_gene: TRBJ1-1
d_gene: -
abundance: once
CDR3aa: CAWSRLGGRNTEAFF
CDR3nt: TGTGCCTGGAGCCGATTAGGGGGGCGCAATACTGAAGCTTTCTTT

v_gene: TRBV30
j_gene: TRBJ1-1
d_gene: -
abundance: -
CDR3aa: CAWNWRVADTEAFF
CDR3nt: TGTGCCTGGAACTGGAGGGTGGCGGACACTGAAGCTTTCTTT

v_gene: TRBV6-4
j_gene: TRBJ2-3
d_gene: TRBD1
abundance: -
CDR3aa: CASSASGTGGPDTQYF
CDR3nt: TGTGCCAGCAGTGCCTCCGGGACAGGGGGCCCAGATACGCAGTATTTT

v_gene: TRBV6-4
j_gene: TRBJ1-5
d_gene: TRBD1
abundance: -
CDR3aa: CASSPTGNQPQHF
CDR3nt: TGTGCCAGCAGCCCGACAGGGAATCAGCCCCAGCATTTT

v_gene: TRBV9
j_gene: TRBJ1-5
d_gene: -
abundance: -
CDR3aa: CASSAGAKNQPQHF
CDR3nt: TGTGCCAGCAGCGCAGGGGCGAAGAATCAGCCCCAGCATTTT

v_gene: TRBV5-4
j_gene: TRBJ1-3
d_gene: -
abundance: -
CDR3aa: CASSFKAGGNTIYF
CDR3nt: TGTGCCAGCAGCTTCAAAGCTGGGGGAAACACCATATATTTT

v_gene: TRBV5-4
j_gene: TRBJ2-4
d_gene: TRBD1
abundance: -
CDR3aa: CASSSDRDIQYF
CDR3nt: TGTGCCAGCAGCTCCGACAGGGACATTCAGTACTTC

v_gene: TRBV19
j_gene: TRBJ2-5
d_gene: TRBD1
abundance: -
CDR3aa: CASRRTGGQETQYF
CDR3nt: TGTGCCAGTAGAAGAACAGGGGGGCAAGAGACCCAGTACTTC

v_gene: TRBV5-1
j_gene: TRBJ1-6
d_gene: -
abundance: once
CDR3aa: CASSLAGGGRSPLHF
CDR3nt: TGCGCCAGCAGCTTGGCAGGTGGAGGGAGGTCACCCCTCCACTTT

v_gene: TRBV2
j_gene: TRBJ1-2
d_gene: -
abundance: -
CDR3aa: CASSRGPRYGYTF
CDR3nt: TGTGCCAGCAGTCGGGGGCCCCGGTATGGCTACACCTTC

v_gene: TRBV5-1
j_gene: TRBJ2-1
d_gene: -
abundance: -
CDR3aa: CASSLVADYNEQFF
CDR3nt: TGCGCCAGCAGCTTGGTGGCCGATTACAATGAGCAGTTCTTC

v_gene: TRBV6-5
j_gene: TRBJ1-2
d_gene: TRBD1
abundance: once
CDR3aa: CASRTKQRQGYGYTF
CDR3nt: TGTGCCAGCAGGACGAAACAAAGACAGGGCTATGGCTACACCTTC

v_gene: TRBV5-5
j_gene: TRBJ1-1
d_gene: -
abundance: -
CDR3aa: CASTLNPENTEAFF
CDR3nt: TGTGCCAGCACGCTAAACCCTGAGAACACTGAAGCTTTCTTT

v_gene: TRBV18
j_gene: TRBJ1-4
d_gene: -
abundance: once
CDR3aa: CASSPFSATNEKLFF
CDR3nt: TGTGCCAGCTCACCTTTCTCTGCAACTAATGAAAAACTGTTTTTT

v_gene: TRBV19
j_gene: TRBJ1-5
d_gene: -
abundance: -
CDR3aa: CASSIEGTSNQPQHF
CDR3nt: TGTGCCAGTAGTATCGAGGGGACCAGCAATCAGCCCCAGCATTTT

v_gene: TRBV7-9
j_gene: TRBJ1-5
d_gene: -
abundance: few
CDR3aa: CASSLKGNQPQHF
CDR3nt: TGTGCCAGCAGCTTAAAAGGGAATCAGCCCCAGCATTTT

v_gene: TRBV10-3
j_gene: TRBJ1-1
d_gene: TRBD1
abundance: -
CDR3aa: CASRGQTNTEAFF
CDR3nt: TGTGCCTCCCGGGGACAGACAAACACTGAAGCTTTCTTT

v_gene: TRBV28
j_gene: TRBJ1-4
d_gene: TRBD1
abundance: -
CDR3aa: CASSPATGGGDEKLFF
CDR3nt: TGTGCCAGCAGTCCAGCGACAGGGGGCGGGGATGAAAAACTGTTTTTT

v_gene: TRBV5-1
j_gene: TRBJ2-2
d_gene: -
abundance: -
CDR3aa: CASSLSPRTGELFF
CDR3nt: TGCGCCAGCAGCTTGTCCCCCCGAACCGGGGAGCTGTTTTTT

v_gene: TRBV7-9
j_gene: TRBJ2-1
d_gene: -
abundance: -
CDR3aa: CASSPARGPNSDEQFF
CDR3nt: TGTGCCAGCAGTCCGGCGAGGGGTCCTAACTCGGATGAGCAGTTCTTC

v_gene: TRBV6-5
j_gene: TRBJ1-1
d_gene: TRBD1
abundance: few
CDR3aa: CASSSGTGGPTEAFF
CDR3nt: TGTGCCAGCAGTTCCGGGACAGGGGGGCCCACTGAAGCTTTCTTT

v_gene: TRBV3-1/TRBV3-2
j_gene: TRBJ2-3
d_gene: -
abundance: -
CDR3aa: CASSPKENSCTDTQYF
CDR3nt: TGTGCCAGCAGCCCTAAAGAGAACTCCTGCACAGATACGCAGTATTTT

v_gene: TRBV27
j_gene: TRBJ1-4
d_gene: -
abundance: -
CDR3aa: CASSGPTNEKLFF
CDR3nt: TGTGCCAGTTCGGGACCAACTAATGAAAAACTGTTTTTT

v_gene: TRBV2
j_gene: TRBJ2-7
d_gene: -
abundance: -
CDR3aa: CAINLGVNSYEQYF
CDR3nt: TGTGCCATCAATCTGGGGGTAAACTCCTACGAGCAGTACTTC

v_gene: TRBV6-2/TRBV6-3
j_gene: TRBJ2-5
d_gene: -
abundance: once
CDR3aa: CASSYPGPETQYF
CDR3nt: TGTGCCAGCAGTTACCCGGGGCCAGAGACCCAGTACTTC